These 3 T cell receptor beta chains share one sample of origin, sequenced in a study of blood T cell repertoires in COVID-19. The assay was immunoSEQ multiplex PCR, and TCRdb's table has in-frame clones only and misses some. The sample carries about 140,000 clones, about 70% recorded once. Sequencing was carried out using peripheral blood. Receptors were obtained from a man at least 80 years old with acute or convalescent COVID-19.

The V and J genes are TRBV2 and TRBJ1-2; the D gene is possibly TRBD1 (6 bases). The CDR3 is 15 residues long. Trimming removed 7 bases from V and 0 bases from J, with 15 bases in between. Germline V gene lookup returns CDR1 SNHLY and CDR2 FYNNEI. The CDR3 sequence is CASTPGVGANYGYTF. CDR3 nucleotides: TGTGCCAGCACTCCAGGGGTAGGGGCTAACTATGGCTACACCTTC.

The chain has TRBV20-1 and TRBJ1-2; weak D call: TRBD1 (6 bases). There are 10 residues in the CDR3. With 5 bases removed from V and 6 bases from J, the gap between germline ends came to 7 bases. Germline V gives CDR1 DFQATT, CDR2 SNEGSKA (reference sequence). The CDR3 region has the DNA TGCAGTGCTTACAGGGATGGCTACACCTTC. Amino acid sequence: CSAYRDGYTF.

There are many counts of this clone. The CDR3 bases are TGTGCCAGCAGCCAAGTGAGGCGAGGTCAGCCCCAGCATTTT. Encoded protein: CASSQVRRGQPQHF. J is TRBJ1-5 and V is TRBV4-2; D ambiguous. Germline CDR1 LGHNA, CDR2 YNFKEQ. Trimming took off 1 base at V and 6 bases at J, with 10 bases between the two ends. The CDR3 consists of 14 residues.